Listed below are T cell receptor beta chains from one sample, sequenced in a study of molecular identifiers for immune sequencing clone quantification. TCRdb processed the PCR reads anew with MiXCR; each CDR3 protein has one entry. Of around 300,000 distinct CDR3 sequences listed, 24% are singletons. Sequences were obtained from naive CD8+ T cells from blood, with Jurkat cell RNA spiked in. The receptor source for this set is a human donor in good health. Some libraries in this study had Jurkat cell RNA spiked in. CDR3s include the opening cysteine and the closing phenylalanine or tryptophan. D genes are given only for firm matches. Clone sizes are given selectively: once, few, many, or a class where the clone is expanded.

j_call cdr3_length v_call clone_size d_call cdr3_nt cdr3_aa
TRBJ2-7 16 TRBV7-2 few - TGTGCCAGCAGCTTAGCCCTAGGACAGCTTTACTACGAGCAGTACTTC CASSLALGQLYYEQYF
TRBJ2-1 18 TRBV7-2 many TRBD2 TGTGCCAGCAGCCCAGGACTAGCGGGGGCCCCCTCCCCTGATGAGCAGTTCTTC CASSPGLAGAPSPDEQFF
TRBJ1-1 13 TRBV25-1 - - TGTGCCAGCAGCCCTGGAGGGGTCACTGATGCTTTCTTT CASSPGGVTDAFF
TRBJ1-2 14 TRBV10-3 - - TGTGCCATCAGTGAGTCGGGGCAGGGTTATGGCTACACCTTC CAISESGQGYGYTF
TRBJ1-5 17 TRBV4-1 few - TGCGCCAGCAGCCAATCGTGGACAGTAACTAGCAATCAGCCCCAGCATTTT CASSQSWTVTSNQPQHF
TRBJ1-2 13 TRBV6-5 - - TGTGCCAGCAGAGACTTTTCGCTCTATGGCTACACCTTC CASRDFSLYGYTF
TRBJ2-3 16 TRBV5-1 many - TGCGCCAGCAGGCAAACACTAGATCCAATCACAGATACGCAGTATTTT CASRQTLDPITDTQYF
TRBJ2-2 14 TRBV11-2 - - TGTGCCAGCAGCGGGGGGGCCCCCGCCGGGGAGCTGTTTTTT CASSGGAPAGELFF
TRBJ2-1 15 TRBV9 few TRBD2 TGTGCCAGCAGCGTTGAGCGGGGGGCATACAATGAGCAGTTCTTC CASSVERGAYNEQFF
TRBJ2-3 14 TRBV28 few - TGTGCCAGCAGTTTGGGACTCATCACAGATACGCAGTATTTT CASSLGLITDTQYF
TRBJ2-7 15 TRBV2 - TRBD2 TGTGCCAGCAGTGGGCGGGGGGGCCAATGGTACGAGCAGTACTTC CASSGRGGQWYEQYF
TRBJ1-5 16 TRBV7-8 - - TGTGCCAGCAGCTTAGAGATGGGAGGGGGGAATCAGCCCCAGCAATTT CASSLEMGGGNQPQQF
TRBJ2-5 14 TRBV7-9 - - TGTGCCAGCAGCACACAGGGACCCCAAGAGACCCAGTACTTC CASSTQGPQETQYF
TRBJ2-7 14 TRBV9 - - TGTGCCAGCAGCGTAGGCCCCAAACCCTACGAGCAGTACTTC CASSVGPKPYEQYF
TRBJ1-1 13 TRBV13 many - TGTGCCAGCAGTTCACAGGGTTACACTGAAGCTTTCTTT CASSSQGYTEAFF
TRBJ2-3 18 TRBV5-3 - TRBD2 TGTGCCAGCAGCCCGCTACGGGCTAGCGGGCTCTACACAGATACGCAGTGTTTT CASSPLRASGLYTDTQCF
TRBJ2-2 15 TRBV30 few - TGTGCCTGGAGTGAGGACGGTTGGAACACCGGGGAGCTGTTTTTT CAWSEDGWNTGELFF
TRBJ2-3 15 TRBV29-1 few - TGCAGCGTTGAAGATTCACAGGGTCCCACAGATACGCAGTATTTT CSVEDSQGPTDTQYF
TRBJ1-1 14 TRBV27 few - TGTGCCAGCAGTTTGACGGTGACAGTCACTGAAGCTTTCTTT CASSLTVTVTEAFF
TRBJ2-3 14 TRBV30 - - TGTGCCGCGGACAGTTCAGGCGGGACAGATACGCAGTATTTT CAADSSGGTDTQYF
TRBJ2-5 18 TRBV7-3 many TRBD2 TGTGCCAGCAGCTTAAATGGACGACTAGCGGGGGCCCAAGAGACCCAGTACTTC CASSLNGRLAGAQETQYF
TRBJ1-2 15 TRBV29-1 - - TGCAGCGTTGAAGATGAACGTATTTCCCCTTATGACTACACCTTC CSVEDERISPYDYTF
TRBJ2-7 15 TRBV7-9 - - TGTGCCAGCAGCTCTAACAGGGTTAGATCCTACGAGCAGTACTTC CASSSNRVRSYEQYF
TRBJ2-7 12 TRBV5-1 many TRBD1 TGCGCCAGCAGCGGACAGGGTTCCGAGCAGTACTTC CASSGQGSEQYF
TRBJ1-4 15 TRBV3-1 - TRBD1 TGTGCCAGCAGCCTCCCCAGGGGGATGGGTGAAAAACTGTTTTTC CASSLPRGMGEKLFF
TRBJ1-6 14 TRBV19 many - TGTGCCAGTAAGGACAGTTCCTATAATTCACCCCTCCACTTT CASKDSSYNSPLHF
TRBJ1-1 13 TRBV9 - - TGTGCCAGCAGCGTAGTTCCCAGGACTGAAGCTTTCTTT CASSVVPRTEAFF
TRBJ2-1 19 TRBV13 - - TGTGCCAGCAGCTTAGGCGAGGCCGCTCTTAATCCAACTTACAATGAGCAGTTCTTC CASSLGEAALNPTYNEQFF